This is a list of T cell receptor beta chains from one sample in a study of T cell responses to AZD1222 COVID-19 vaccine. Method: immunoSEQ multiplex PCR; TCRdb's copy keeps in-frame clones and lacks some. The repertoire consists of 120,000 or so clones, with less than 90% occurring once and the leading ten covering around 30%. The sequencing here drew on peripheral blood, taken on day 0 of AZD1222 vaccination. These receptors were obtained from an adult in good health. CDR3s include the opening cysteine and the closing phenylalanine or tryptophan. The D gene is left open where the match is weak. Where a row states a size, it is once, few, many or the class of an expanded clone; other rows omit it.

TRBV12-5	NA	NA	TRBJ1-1	CASGLEANTEAFF	TGTGCTAGTGGTTTGGAGGCGAACACTGAAGCTTTCTTT
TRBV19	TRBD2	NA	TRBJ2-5	CASSMTSGSMETQYF	TGTGCCAGTAGTATGACTAGCGGGAGTATGGAGACCCAGTACTTC
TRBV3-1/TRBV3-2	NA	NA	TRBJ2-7	CASSWGGGSYEQYF	TGTGCCAGCAGCTGGGGAGGGGGCTCCTACGAGCAGTACTTC
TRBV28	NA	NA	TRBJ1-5	CASSFNGQSNQPQHF	TGTGCCAGCAGTTTTAACGGACAAAGCAATCAGCCCCAGCATTTT
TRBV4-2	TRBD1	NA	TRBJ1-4	CASSRDGQVNEKLFF	TGTGCCAGCAGCCGTGACGGACAGGTTAATGAAAAACTGTTTTTT
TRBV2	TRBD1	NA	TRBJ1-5	CASSDDRGASQPQHF	TGTGCCAGCAGTGATGACAGGGGGGCGAGCCAGCCCCAGCATTTT
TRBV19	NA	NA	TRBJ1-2	CASSPRRAYGYTF	TGTGCCAGTAGCCCCCGACGTGCCTATGGCTACACCTTC
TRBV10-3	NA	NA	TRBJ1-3	CAVQGSGNTIYF	TGTGCCGTACAGGGTTCGGGAAACACCATATATTTT
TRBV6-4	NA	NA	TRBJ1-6	CASSDRAVNSPLHF	TGTGCCAGCAGTGACAGGGCCGTTAATTCACCCCTCCACTTT
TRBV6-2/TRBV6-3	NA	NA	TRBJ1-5	CASSYSTRHQPQHF	TGTGCCAGCAGTTACTCAACAAGACATCAGCCCCAGCATTTT
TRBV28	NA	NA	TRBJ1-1	CASSFDRGNTEAFF	TGTGCCAGCAGTTTCGATAGGGGCAACACTGAAGCTTTCTTT
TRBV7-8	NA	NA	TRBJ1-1	CASSFRVNTEAFF	TGTGCCAGCAGCTTCAGGGTGAACACTGAAGCTTTCTTT
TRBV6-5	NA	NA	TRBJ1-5	CASKERAVSQPQHF	TGTGCCAGCAAGGAGAGGGCAGTGAGTCAGCCCCAGCATTTT
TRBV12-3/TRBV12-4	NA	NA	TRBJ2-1	CASSPPYIEQFF	TGTGCCAGCAGCCCACCTTATATAGAGCAGTTCTTC
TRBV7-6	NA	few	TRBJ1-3	CASSLTPSSGNTIYF	TGTGCCAGCAGCTTGACTCCGAGCTCTGGAAACACCATATATTTT
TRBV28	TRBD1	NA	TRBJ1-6	CASSSDRTYNSPLHF	TGTGCCAGCAGTTCGGACAGGACCTATAATTCACCCCTCCACTTT
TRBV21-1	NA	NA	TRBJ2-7	CASNQTGWFNEQYF	TGTGCCAGCAACCAGACAGGGTGGTTCAACGAGCAGTACTTC